This T cell receptor (beta chain) was identified in a study of cytomegalovirus exposure and HLA in healthy donors. The germline gives CDR1 LGHNA, CDR2 YNFKEQ. Trimming cost V 6 bases and J 4 bases, with 10 bases left between them. CDR3 length equals 13 residues. The PCR employed 60 Vbeta primers together with 13 Jbeta primers. In the study's own analysis: Some 12 million shared chains were among the approximately 80 million unique TCR beta chains that a later analysis counted. The assay was immunoSEQ multiplex PCR, and TCRdb's table has in-frame clones only and misses some. D and trimming come from the DNA, and the V and J calls and clone size come from that table. The sample includes about 92,000 clones, around four fifths seen only once; the top ten take roughly 6.6%.

This clonotype originated in a man aged 45-65 years in good health and CMV-seropositive. This chain connects TRBV4-2 to TRBJ1-5; D may be TRBD1 (6 bases). Sequenced input: PBMCs. The CDR3 sequence is CASSQDSNQPQHF. For the CDR3, the DNA is TGTGCCAGCAGTCAGGACAGTAATCAGCCCCAGCATTTT.